This T cell receptor beta chain was documented in a study of blood T cell repertoires in COVID-19 (dated by TCRdb to 2020 to 2022). Turning to the overall study: Collaborator samples came from the United States, Italy and Spain and covered acute and convalescent phases of COVID-19. The material from the prospective study consisted of cDNA or gDNA derived from T cells, B-cell-depleted T cells, or PBMCs. The dataset comprised deeply sampled blood TCRbeta repertoires from subjects exposed to, actively infected with, or recovered from COVID-19. The repertoires were released in a freely available public database intended as a resource for research on the immune response to SARS-CoV-2. Samples came from the ongoing ImmuneRACE study (first 160 participants) plus 1,254 subjects from 6 global collaborators. A de-identified subject ID, COVID-19 status, age in years and sex were almost always included in the sample metadata. Where HLA class I and class II types were available, the types were taken from metadata supplied by the sample provider, not from assay-based typing. The research as a whole found: The quantity of clinical and demographic metadata differed by source and by participant and was supplied without curation.

The CDR3 spans 15 residues, from the cysteine through the phenylalanine. The kept DNA is CDR3 alone, 45 bases in frame from the first base. V loses 5 bases of germline sequence and J loses 0 bases, and the interval between the two ends is 13 bases. CDR1 is given as SNHLY and CDR2 as FYNNEI, both from the germline V gene. TCRbeta CDR3 regions were amplified from genomic DNA by means of the immunoSEQ Assay, a bias-controlled multiplex PCR. Per the authors' processing: The number of nucleated cells in each sample was estimated from the amplification of reference gene primers within the assay. Sequence reads were collapsed and filtered to measure the absolute abundance of every unique TCRbeta CDR3 rearrangement. Productive Simpson clonality was computed per sample as the square root of Simpson's diversity index over productive rearrangements. Sourced from immuneACCESS, this table was stored by TCRdb with only in-frame sequences that have V and J called. A share of the clones is absent; for the studies checked, an unresolved V gene accounts for under half, and the remainder has no known explanation. Clone size and V and J calls were adopted from that table, with D and trimming inferred from the DNA. Counted in this sample were over 95,000 clones; around 89% of them appeared once. Of the sample, about 18% is held by the ten largest clones.

Each collaborating institution followed its own protocols to collect whole blood in K2EDTA tubes. For TCRbeta analysis, collaborators shipped samples in one of three forms: frozen whole blood, isolated PBMCs, or DNA extracted from either of those sample types. In regard to this clone: This receptor's antigen is unknown. No much larger clone exists at a distance of one base, and base qualities are not known.

The clonotype comes from a human donor with acute or convalescent COVID-19. The donor label of this sample is uncertain. The specimen sequenced was peripheral blood. This chain is built from TRBV2 and TRBJ2-5, with the D gene too uncertain to name. The bases read TGTGCCAGCAGTCCGGTCCAGGCAAACCAAGAGACCCAGTACTTC. Its product reads: CASSPVQANQETQYF.